The rows below give T cell receptor beta chains drawn from one sample of a study of T cells after yellow fever vaccination. One entry per CDR3 protein results from TCRdb running MiXCR on the 5' RACE reads. The data show 550,000 to 750,000 distinct CDR3 sequences, with about 14% seen just once and over 11% held by the top ten. The starting material was PBMCs, obtained on the day of the yellow fever booster vaccination. The source is a man aged 25-45 years who received the YFV17D yellow fever vaccine. The CDR3 runs from the conserved cysteine through the conserved F or W. Each record gives: CDR3 protein, CDR3 DNA, D gene, J gene, V gene, clone size. D genes are given only for firm matches. A row's size may be missing; if present it is once, few, many or a size class.

cdr3_aa: CSAPPGGYTDTQYF; cdr3_nt: TGCAGTGCTCCCCCGGGAGGGTACACAGATACGCAGTATTTT; d_call: TRBD2; j_call: TRBJ2-3; v_call: TRBV20-1; clone_size: few
cdr3_aa: CASRPGQGSGGNIQYF; cdr3_nt: TGTGCCAGCAGGCCGGGACAGGGCTCGGGGGGAAACATTCAGTACTTC; d_call: TRBD1; j_call: TRBJ2-4; v_call: TRBV6-1; clone_size: -
cdr3_aa: CASSFVLAGGNEQFF; cdr3_nt: TGCGCCAGCAGCTTTGTACTAGCGGGGGGCAATGAGCAGTTCTTC; d_call: TRBD2; j_call: TRBJ2-1; v_call: TRBV5-1; clone_size: -
cdr3_aa: CSVLQTTEQYF; cdr3_nt: TGCAGCGTATTACAGACTACCGAGCAGTACTTC; d_call: -; j_call: TRBJ2-7; v_call: TRBV29-1; clone_size: -
cdr3_aa: CASTDRTYEQYF; cdr3_nt: TGTGCCAGCACGGACAGAACTTACGAGCAGTACTTC; d_call: -; j_call: TRBJ2-7; v_call: TRBV27; clone_size: few
cdr3_aa: CAMSPGQENTGELFF; cdr3_nt: TGTGCCATGAGCCCCGGGCAGGAGAACACCGGGGAGCTGTTTTTT; d_call: -; j_call: TRBJ2-2; v_call: TRBV5-3; clone_size: -
cdr3_aa: CASSSPSAGAGTGELFF; cdr3_nt: TGCGCCAGCAGCTCACCTTCAGCGGGAGCGGGGACCGGGGAGCTGTTTTTT; d_call: TRBD2; j_call: TRBJ2-2; v_call: TRBV5-1; clone_size: -
cdr3_aa: CASSLGLGHTDTQYF; cdr3_nt: TGTGCCAGCAGCTTAGGATTGGGCCACACAGATACGCAGTATTTT; d_call: -; j_call: TRBJ2-3; v_call: TRBV7-2; clone_size: many
cdr3_aa: CASWRVQSYEQYF; cdr3_nt: TGTGCCAGCTGGCGTGTCCAGTCCTACGAGCAGTACTTC; d_call: -; j_call: TRBJ2-7; v_call: TRBV2; clone_size: few
cdr3_aa: CAWSGESTDTQYF; cdr3_nt: TGTGCCTGGAGTGGCGAAAGCACAGATACGCAGTATTTT; d_call: -; j_call: TRBJ2-3; v_call: TRBV30; clone_size: -
cdr3_aa: CAISESGGGGLEQYF; cdr3_nt: TGTGCCATCAGTGAGTCTGGGGGCGGAGGGCTCGAGCAGTACTTC; d_call: -; j_call: TRBJ2-7; v_call: TRBV10-3; clone_size: -
cdr3_aa: CASSLGGGHTEAFF; cdr3_nt: TGTGCCAGCAGTTTAGGCGGAGGGCACACTGAAGCTTTCTTT; d_call: -; j_call: TRBJ1-1; v_call: TRBV27; clone_size: few
cdr3_aa: CSLDGSSYNEQFF; cdr3_nt: TGCAGCCTGGACGGGAGCTCCTACAATGAGCAGTTCTTC; d_call: -; j_call: TRBJ2-1; v_call: TRBV20-1; clone_size: -
cdr3_aa: CASSSPDRGNGELFF; cdr3_nt: TGTGCCAGCAGTTCCCCGGACAGGGGTAATGGGGAGCTGTTTTTT; d_call: TRBD1; j_call: TRBJ2-2; v_call: TRBV12-3/TRBV12-4; clone_size: -
cdr3_aa: CATSSYEGVGANVLTF; cdr3_nt: TGTGCCACCAGCAGTTACGAAGGGGTCGGGGCCAACGTCCTGACTTTC; d_call: -; j_call: TRBJ2-6; v_call: TRBV15; clone_size: -
cdr3_aa: CASSTQGLAGNTGELFF; cdr3_nt: TGTGCCAGCAGCACCCAGGGACTAGCGGGGAACACCGGGGAGCTGTTTTTT; d_call: TRBD2; j_call: TRBJ2-2; v_call: TRBV9; clone_size: few
cdr3_aa: CASSQLLTSGSYEQYF; cdr3_nt: TGCGCCAGCAGCCAACTACTGACTAGCGGATCCTACGAGCAGTACTTC; d_call: TRBD2; j_call: TRBJ2-7; v_call: TRBV4-3; clone_size: -
cdr3_aa: CSSSGPEGLAGSNEQFF; cdr3_nt: TGCAGTTCCAGTGGCCCCGAGGGACTAGCGGGAAGTAATGAGCAGTTCTTC; d_call: TRBD2; j_call: TRBJ2-1; v_call: TRBV20-1; clone_size: few
cdr3_aa: CSALVGLGQNSPLHF; cdr3_nt: TGCAGTGCCCTCGTGGGACTCGGGCAAAATTCACCCCTCCACTTT; d_call: -; j_call: TRBJ1-6; v_call: TRBV20-1; clone_size: -
cdr3_aa: CASSLDGGGLQETQYF; cdr3_nt: TGTGCCAGCAGCTTAGATGGCGGAGGCCTTCAAGAGACCCAGTACTTC; d_call: -; j_call: TRBJ2-5; v_call: TRBV11-2; clone_size: -
cdr3_aa: CASSPKGVGVIGELFF; cdr3_nt: TGCGCCAGCAGCCCAAAGGGGGTGGGAGTGATAGGGGAGCTGTTTTTT; d_call: -; j_call: TRBJ2-2; v_call: TRBV4-1; clone_size: few
cdr3_aa: CASSQGYGGNYEQYF; cdr3_nt: TGTGCCAGCAGCCAAGGCTATGGGGGCAACTACGAGCAGTACTTC; d_call: -; j_call: TRBJ2-7; v_call: TRBV14; clone_size: -
cdr3_aa: CASSLDRSGRAGDTQYF; cdr3_nt: TGTGCCAGCAGCTTAGATCGGAGCGGGAGGGCGGGGGATACGCAGTATTTT; d_call: TRBD2; j_call: TRBJ2-3; v_call: TRBV7-8; clone_size: -
cdr3_aa: CASSPGGDQPQHF; cdr3_nt: TGCGCCAGCAGCCCTGGTGGGGATCAGCCCCAGCATTTT; d_call: -; j_call: TRBJ1-5; v_call: TRBV18; clone_size: many
cdr3_aa: CASRIGTSNNEQFF; cdr3_nt: TGTGCCAGCAGGATCGGGACTAGCAACAATGAGCAGTTCTTC; d_call: TRBD2; j_call: TRBJ2-1; v_call: TRBV2; clone_size: -
cdr3_aa: CASSLVVSGSTDTQYF; cdr3_nt: TGCGCCAGCAGCTTGGTCGTTAGCGGGAGCACAGATACGCAGTATTTT; d_call: TRBD2; j_call: TRBJ2-3; v_call: TRBV5-1; clone_size: -
cdr3_aa: CAIRPSAGEQFF; cdr3_nt: TGTGCCATCAGGCCCTCGGCGGGTGAGCAGTTCTTC; d_call: -; j_call: TRBJ2-1; v_call: TRBV10-3; clone_size: few
cdr3_aa: CASSSSAYGYTF; cdr3_nt: TGTGCCAGCAGTTCGTCAGCCTATGGCTACACCTTC; d_call: -; j_call: TRBJ1-2; v_call: TRBV28; clone_size: few
cdr3_aa: CASTNTQGSSTDTQYF; cdr3_nt: TGCGCCAGCACTAATACGCAGGGATCTAGCACAGATACGCAGTATTTT; d_call: -; j_call: TRBJ2-3; v_call: TRBV5-1; clone_size: -
cdr3_aa: CASSESGGIGGYTF; cdr3_nt: TGTGCCAGCAGTGAATCTGGGGGTATAGGTGGCTACACCTTC; d_call: -; j_call: TRBJ1-2; v_call: TRBV25-1; clone_size: -
cdr3_aa: CASGELSQETQYF; cdr3_nt: TGTGCCAGCGGAGAATTGTCCCAGGAGACCCAGTACTTC; d_call: -; j_call: TRBJ2-5; v_call: TRBV9; clone_size: -
cdr3_aa: CASSFERELYNEQFF; cdr3_nt: TGTGCCAGCAGCTTTGAGCGGGAGCTCTACAATGAGCAGTTCTTC; d_call: TRBD2; j_call: TRBJ2-1; v_call: TRBV11-2; clone_size: -
cdr3_aa: CASRLWDRGYETQYF; cdr3_nt: TGTGCCAGCAGGCTTTGGGACCGGGGCTACGAGACCCAGTACTTC; d_call: -; j_call: TRBJ2-5; v_call: TRBV12-3/TRBV12-4; clone_size: few
cdr3_aa: CASSWGIADTQYF; cdr3_nt: TGTGCCAGCAGCTGGGGGATAGCTGATACGCAGTATTTT; d_call: -; j_call: TRBJ2-3; v_call: TRBV7-2; clone_size: few
cdr3_aa: CASTKKGSYNEQFF; cdr3_nt: TGTGCCAGCACCAAGAAGGGCTCCTACAATGAGCAGTTCTTC; d_call: -; j_call: TRBJ2-1; v_call: TRBV6-2/TRBV6-3; clone_size: -
cdr3_aa: CASSQGTGRWELFF; cdr3_nt: TGCGCCAGCAGCCAGGGGACAGGGCGATGGGAGCTGTTTTTT; d_call: TRBD1; j_call: TRBJ2-2; v_call: TRBV4-3; clone_size: -
cdr3_aa: CASSLSYPPNTIYF; cdr3_nt: TGTGCCAGCAGCTTAAGTTATCCCCCAAACACCATATATTTT; d_call: -; j_call: TRBJ1-3; v_call: TRBV7-8; clone_size: few
cdr3_aa: CAISVGSALSAGETQYF; cdr3_nt: TGTGCCATCAGTGTCGGTTCCGCCTTGAGCGCAGGAGAGACCCAGTACTTC; d_call: -; j_call: TRBJ2-5; v_call: TRBV10-3; clone_size: -
cdr3_aa: CSASQTSGSYNEQFF; cdr3_nt: TGCAGTGCTAGTCAGACTAGCGGGAGTTACAATGAGCAGTTCTTC; d_call: TRBD2; j_call: TRBJ2-1; v_call: TRBV20-1; clone_size: few
cdr3_aa: CASSLAAGATYEQYF; cdr3_nt: TGTGCCAGCAGCTTAGCAGCGGGCGCAACCTACGAGCAGTACTTC; d_call: -; j_call: TRBJ2-7; v_call: TRBV11-3; clone_size: -
cdr3_aa: CASSLGLRDTQYF; cdr3_nt: TGTGCCAGCAGCTTGGGGCTTAGGGATACGCAGTATTTT; d_call: -; j_call: TRBJ2-3; v_call: TRBV7-8; clone_size: few
cdr3_aa: CASSGDRVTYEQYF; cdr3_nt: TGTGCCAGCAGCGGGGACAGGGTTACCTACGAGCAGTACTTC; d_call: TRBD1; j_call: TRBJ2-7; v_call: TRBV7-9; clone_size: -
cdr3_aa: CSASVGGINNEQFF; cdr3_nt: TGCAGTGCCAGTGTTGGGGGGATTAACAATGAGCAGTTCTTC; d_call: -; j_call: TRBJ2-1; v_call: TRBV20-1; clone_size: -
cdr3_aa: CASSLEPVTDTQYF; cdr3_nt: TGCGCCAGCAGCTTGGAACCGGTCACAGATACGCAGTATTTT; d_call: -; j_call: TRBJ2-3; v_call: TRBV5-1; clone_size: few
cdr3_aa: CSVGTGADTQYF; cdr3_nt: TGCAGCGTTGGGACAGGGGCAGATACGCAGTATTTT; d_call: TRBD1; j_call: TRBJ2-3; v_call: TRBV29-1; clone_size: -
cdr3_aa: CATRPGANVLTF; cdr3_nt: TGTGCCACCCGGCCTGGGGCCAACGTCCTGACTTTC; d_call: -; j_call: TRBJ2-6; v_call: TRBV12-3/TRBV12-4; clone_size: few
cdr3_aa: CASSPREAGRPYEQYF; cdr3_nt: TGTGCCAGCAGCCCCCGGGAGGCAGGACGTCCCTACGAGCAGTACTTC; d_call: TRBD2; j_call: TRBJ2-7; v_call: TRBV7-6; clone_size: -
cdr3_aa: CASSQDFGAGELFF; cdr3_nt: -; d_call: -; j_call: TRBJ2-2; v_call: TRBV14; clone_size: -